A selection of T cell receptor beta chains follows, all from one sample in a study of monozygotic twins with cystic fibrosis. Profiled with immunoSEQ multiplex PCR; TCRdb holds only in-frame clones, not every one. The sample holds about 36,000 clones, 80% to 95% seen once. Material for sequencing was blood. Every receptor here comes from a boy aged 2-9 years with cystic fibrosis. CDR3s include the opening cysteine and the closing phenylalanine or tryptophan. Each record gives: D gene, clone size, V gene, J gene, CDR3 protein, CDR3 DNA. A D gene is named only where the DNA matches it firmly. Clone size appears in some rows only: once, few, many, or a class for an expanded clone.

>-|-|TRBV19|TRBJ2-7
CASSISPGLGYEQYF
TGTGCCAGTAGTATTTCTCCGGGCCTAGGCTACGAGCAGTACTTC
>-|-|TRBV19|TRBJ1-5
CASSIRRGSNQPQHF
TGTGCCAGTAGTATTAGGAGGGGAAGCAATCAGCCCCAGCATTTT
>TRBD1|-|TRBV7-2|TRBJ2-4
CASSPRQGLNIQYF
TGTGCCAGCAGCCCACGACAGGGTTTAAACATTCAGTACTTC
>-|-|TRBV2|TRBJ2-5
CASRDGPWETQYF
TGTGCCAGCAGGGACGGCCCGTGGGAGACCCAGTACTTC
>TRBD1|-|TRBV2|TRBJ1-2
CASSGTGAPNYGYTF
TGTGCCAGCAGCGGGACAGGCGCCCCCAACTATGGCTACACCTTC
>-|-|TRBV7-9|TRBJ2-5
CASSPGQGRQETQYF
TGTGCCAGCAGCCCCGGGCAGGGGCGCCAAGAGACCCAGTACTTC
>TRBD2|-|TRBV7-8|TRBJ2-7
CASSLARASGDFYEQYF
TGTGCCAGCAGCTTAGCGCGGGCTAGCGGGGACTTCTACGAGCAGTACTTC
>-|-|TRBV4-2|TRBJ2-2
CASSQDSNTGELFF
TGTGCCAGCAGCCAAGATAGCAACACCGGGGAGCTGTTTTTT
>-|few|TRBV4-2|TRBJ2-1
CASSQGVVNEQFF
TGTGCCAGCAGCCAAGGGGTGGTCAATGAGCAGTTCTTC
>TRBD1|-|TRBV7-9|TRBJ1-3
CASSLAVGQGAPGNTIYF
TGTGCCAGCAGCTTAGCGGTTGGACAGGGGGCACCCGGAAACACCATATATTTT
>-|few|TRBV7-3|TRBJ1-1
CASSPQQNTEAFF
TGTGCCAGCAGCCCCCAACAGAACACTGAAGCTTTCTTT
>-|-|TRBV15|TRBJ2-7
CATSRESSAIYEQYF
TGTGCCACCAGCAGAGAGTCTAGCGCGATCTACGAGCAGTACTTC
>-|-|TRBV2|TRBJ2-7
CASKGYEQYF
TGTGCCAGCAAGGGCTACGAGCAGTACTTC
>-|-|TRBV5-1|TRBJ1-1
CASSLEQLNTEAFF
TGCGCCAGCAGCTTGGAGCAGCTGAACACTGAAGCTTTCTTT
>TRBD1|-|TRBV18|TRBJ2-3
CASSPRGQVQISTDTQYF
TGTGCCAGCTCACCGAGAGGACAGGTCCAAATTAGCACAGATACGCAGTATTTT
>-|-|TRBV5-1|TRBJ2-1
CASSLPVGEYNEQFF
TGCGCCAGCAGCTTACCGGTCGGAGAGTACAATGAGCAGTTCTTC
>-|-|TRBV19|TRBJ1-6
CASSIRGADSPLHF
TGTGCCAGTAGTATACGAGGGGCGGATTCACCCCTCCACTTT
>-|-|TRBV6-1|TRBJ2-1
CASSESRVSSNEQFF
TGTGCCAGCAGTGAGAGTCGCGTTAGTAGCAATGAGCAGTTCTTC
>TRBD1|-|TRBV9|TRBJ1-3
CASSAGQAYTIYF
TGTGCCAGCAGCGCGGGACAGGCTTACACCATATATTTT
>-|-|TRBV19|TRBJ1-6
CASSAGVDSPLHF
TGTGCCAGTAGTGCGGGGGTGGATTCACCCCTCCACTTT
>TRBD1|-|TRBV9|TRBJ1-1
CASSTTGTEYTEAFF
TGTGCCAGCAGCACAACCGGGACAGAATACACTGAAGCTTTCTTT
>-|-|TRBV5-1|TRBJ2-3
CASSGRPGADRGTDTQYF
TGCGCCAGCAGCGGAAGACCGGGGGCAGACCGGGGTACAGATACGCAGTATTTT
>TRBD1|-|TRBV28|TRBJ2-1
CASKRDRAGPYNEQFF
TGTGCCAGCAAAAGGGACAGGGCGGGTCCCTACAATGAGCAGTTCTTC
>-|-|TRBV6-6|TRBJ1-6
CASSYSGGAEGSPLHF
TGTGCCAGCAGTTACTCCGGGGGAGCCGAAGGTTCACCCCTCCACTTT
>-|once|TRBV10-3|TRBJ1-6
CAISEGPDPNSPLHF
TGTGCCATCAGTGAGGGGCCGGACCCAAATTCACCCCTCCACTTT
>-|once|TRBV18|TRBJ2-7
CASSPPGQTLYEQYF
TGTGCCAGCTCACCACCAGGACAAACCCTCTACGAGCAGTACTTC
>TRBD1|-|TRBV6-5|TRBJ1-1
CASRGQGGNTEAFF
TGTGCCAGCAGAGGACAGGGCGGGAACACTGAAGCTTTCTTT
>-|-|TRBV6-1|TRBJ1-4
CASSVKGGGIEKLFF
TGTGCCAGCAGTGTCAAGGGGGGGGGAATTGAAAAACTGTTTTTT
>TRBD1|-|TRBV27|TRBJ1-4
CASSPQRAGQGPEKLFF
TGTGCCAGCAGCCCGCAACGGGCGGGACAGGGTCCCGAAAAACTGTTTTTT
>-|few|TRBV19|TRBJ1-2
CASFAQAGGYTF
TGTGCCAGTTTCGCCCAGGCGGGTGGCTACACCTTC
>-|-|TRBV7-9|TRBJ1-2
CASSLKGRSSHYGYTF
TGTGCCAGCAGCTTAAAGGGAAGGTCCAGCCACTATGGCTACACCTTC
>-|-|TRBV25-1|TRBJ1-1
CASSFGDTEAFF
TGTGCCAGCAGTTTTGGGGACACTGAAGCTTTCTTT
>-|-|TRBV7-8|TRBJ1-1
CASSPHRGVNTEAFF
TGTGCCAGCAGCCCCCATCGTGGGGTGAACACTGAAGCTTTCTTT
>-|-|TRBV19|TRBJ1-4
CASSRLRTATNEKLFF
TGTGCCAGTAGTAGGCTTAGGACCGCAACTAATGAAAAACTGTTTTTT
>-|-|TRBV12-5|TRBJ2-7
CASGNYEQYF
TGTGCTAGTGGTAACTACGAGCAGTACTTC
>-|-|TRBV29-1|TRBJ1-1
CSVQTSNTEAFF
TGCAGCGTTCAGACATCGAACACTGAAGCTTTCTTT
>-|-|TRBV7-2|TRBJ2-5
CASSPPRETQYF
TGTGCCAGCAGCCCGCCAAGAGAGACCCAGTACTTC
>-|-|TRBV6-5|TRBJ1-2
CASSYSNRALNGYTF
TGTGCCAGCAGTTACTCGAACAGGGCGCTAAATGGCTACACCTTC
>TRBD1|-|TRBV19|TRBJ2-3
CASSNRPGTGVTDTQYF
TGTGCCAGTAGTAACCGTCCCGGGACAGGGGTCACAGATACGCAGTATTTT
>TRBD1|-|TRBV5-1|TRBJ1-1
CASRDSYTEAFF
TGCGCCAGTAGGGACAGCTACACTGAAGCTTTCTTT
>-|-|TRBV25-1|TRBJ1-2
CASSEGGVYGYTF
TGTGCCAGCAGTGAAGGGGGGGTTTATGGCTACACCTTC
>TRBD1|few|TRBV19|TRBJ1-2
CASSIDPGTAYGYTF
TGTGCCAGTAGTATAGATCCTGGGACAGCTTATGGCTACACCTTC
>TRBD2|once|TRBV14|TRBJ2-7
CASSQDSGYEQYF
TGTGCCAGCAGCCAAGATAGCGGGTACGAGCAGTACTTC
>TRBD2|-|TRBV27|TRBJ2-3
CASSLRGGGAYIDTQYF
TGTGCCAGCAGTTTACGTGGCGGGGGGGCCTATATAGATACGCAGTATTTT
>-|-|TRBV19|TRBJ1-5
CASSVVGLGQPQHF
TGTGCCAGTAGTGTTGTAGGGTTAGGGCAGCCCCAGCATTTT
>-|-|TRBV4-2|TRBJ2-7
CASSQAQGTAYEQYF
TGTGCCAGCAGCCAAGCGCAGGGGACGGCCTACGAGCAGTACTTC
>-|-|TRBV6-5|TRBJ1-5
CASSADRNQPQHF
TGTGCCAGCAGTGCCGACAGGAATCAGCCCCAGCATTTT
>TRBD1|-|TRBV4-2|TRBJ2-1
CASSQDHDRGWIGEQFF
TGTGCCAGCAGCCAAGATCATGACAGGGGGTGGATAGGTGAGCAGTTCTTC
>-|few|TRBV5-3|TRBJ2-2
CARSLASQNTGELFF
TGTGCCAGAAGCTTGGCGTCCCAGAACACCGGGGAGCTGTTTTTT
>-|-|TRBV5-1|TRBJ2-7
CASSPDLDRIYEQYF
TGCGCCAGCAGCCCGGACCTCGACAGGATCTACGAGCAGTACTTC
>-|-|TRBV6-5|TRBJ1-6
CASSYSAGAGSSPLHF
TGTGCCAGCAGTTACTCCGCAGGGGCCGGTAGTTCACCCCTCCACTTT
>TRBD1|-|TRBV11-2|TRBJ2-6
CASSHRTGGSSGANVLTF
TGTGCCAGCAGCCACCGGACAGGGGGTAGCTCTGGGGCCAACGTCCTGACTTTC
>-|-|TRBV6-1|TRBJ1-1
CASGAGTSNTEAFF
TGTGCCAGCGGAGCCGGGACATCGAACACTGAAGCTTTCTTT